This T cell receptor (beta chain) originates from a study of CD8 T cells in ankylosing spondylitis. Whole-study findings and limits: Earlier authors reported some of these motif variants in reactive arthritis synovial fluid and blood. Reportedly, matched ankylosing spondylitis synovial fluid was significantly enriched for disease-linked clones.

The V end was cut by 2 bases, the J end by 5 bases, with 13 bases between. The CDR3 runs 14 residues. CDR1 and CDR2 from the germline V gene are DFQATT and SNEGSKA (reference sequence). The sample holds many counts of this clonotype. Its antigen is not identified. Quantitative 5'-RACE was performed with molecular barcodes, and it yielded the TCR beta libraries. MiXCR, applied by TCRdb to the 5' RACE reads, yields one record per CDR3 protein. Counted here are around 53,000 distinct CDR3 sequences, approximately 7.4% occurring once; the ten biggest clones make up about 8.5%. The specimen sequenced was blood, either unsorted or a sorted T cell fraction (not recorded which). The clonotype originates from a female donor with ankylosing spondylitis or in good health (not recorded which). The gene calls are TRBV20-1 and TRBJ2-1; a possible D gene is TRBD2 (5 bases). CDR3 DNA sequence: TGCAGTGCTAGATCCGCCTGGCGGGACAATGAGCAGTTCTTC. It translates to CSARSAWRDNEQFF.